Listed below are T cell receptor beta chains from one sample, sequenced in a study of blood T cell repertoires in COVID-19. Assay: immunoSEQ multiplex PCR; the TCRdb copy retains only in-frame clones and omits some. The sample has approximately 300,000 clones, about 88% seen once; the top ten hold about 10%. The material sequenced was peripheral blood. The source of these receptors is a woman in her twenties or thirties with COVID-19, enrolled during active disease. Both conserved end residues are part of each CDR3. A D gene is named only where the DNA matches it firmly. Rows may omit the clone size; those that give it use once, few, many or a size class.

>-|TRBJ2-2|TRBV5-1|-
TGCGCCAGCAGCTTAACAGGGAACACCGGGGAGCTGTTTTTT
CASSLTGNTGELFF
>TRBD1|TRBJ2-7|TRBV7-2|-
TGTGCCAGCAGCCCAGCTACAGGGGGCGGCTACGAGCAGTACTTC
CASSPATGGGYEQYF
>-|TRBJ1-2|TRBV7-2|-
TGTGCCAGCAGCACCCCCGAGGCCTTCTATGGCTACACCTTC
CASSTPEAFYGYTF
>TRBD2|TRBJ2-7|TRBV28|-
TGTGCCAGCAGTTCCGGACTAGCGGGAGGCCCTAGCTCCTACGAGCAGTACTTC
CASSSGLAGGPSSYEQYF
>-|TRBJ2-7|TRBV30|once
TGTGCCTGGAGTGTTGAGGGCGAGCAGTACTTC
CAWSVEGEQYF
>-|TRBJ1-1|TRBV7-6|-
TGTGCCAGCAGAGCGACGGCGATGAACACTGAAGCTTTCTTT
CASRATAMNTEAFF
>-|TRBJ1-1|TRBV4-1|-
TGCGCCAGCAGCCCCCCTATGAACACTGAAGCTTTCTTT
CASSPPMNTEAFF
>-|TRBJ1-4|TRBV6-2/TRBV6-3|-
TGTGCCAGCAGTTACGGCGGTAATGAAAAACTGTTTTTT
CASSYGGNEKLFF
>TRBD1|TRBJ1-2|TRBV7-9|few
TGTGCCAGCAGCTCCGGGACAGGCGTCTATGGCTACACCTTC
CASSSGTGVYGYTF
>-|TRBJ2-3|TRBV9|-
TGTGCCAGCAGCCTTCTCCATACTAGTACAGATACGCAGTATTTT
CASSLLHTSTDTQYF
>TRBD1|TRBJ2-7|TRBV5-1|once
TGCGCCAGCGGGACAGGGGCCTACGAGCAGTACTTC
CASGTGAYEQYF
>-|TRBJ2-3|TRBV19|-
TGTGCCAGTTCCCCGGGGAACACAGATACGCAGTATTTT
CASSPGNTDTQYF
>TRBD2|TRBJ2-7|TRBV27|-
TGTGCCAGCAGTTTATCGGTAGTAGCGGGAGAGCGGGACGAGCAGTACTTC
CASSLSVVAGERDEQYF
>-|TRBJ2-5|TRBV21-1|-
TGTGCCAGCACTCGGGGGTTTGGGACCCAGTACTTC
CASTRGFGTQYF
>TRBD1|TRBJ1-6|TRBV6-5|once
TGTGCCAGCAGCTCCCTCGGACAGGGGGTCCTCCACTTT
CASSSLGQGVLHF
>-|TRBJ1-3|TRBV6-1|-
TGTGCCAGCAGTGAATCCCCCCCGGGCTCTGGAAACACCATATATTTT
CASSESPPGSGNTIYF
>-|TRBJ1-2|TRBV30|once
TGTGCCGGGACCGCTAACTATGGCTACACCTTC
CAGTANYGYTF
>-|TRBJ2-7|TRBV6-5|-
TGTGCCAGCAGTTACCGTGGAGCCTACGAGCAGTACTTC
CASSYRGAYEQYF
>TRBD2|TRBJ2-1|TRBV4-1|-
TGCGCCAGCAGCCTCATCGCTAGCGGGCCCCCCAATGAGCAGTTCTTC
CASSLIASGPPNEQFF
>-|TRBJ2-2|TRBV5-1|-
TGCGCCAGCAGGCACGGACAGTCAAACACCGGGGAGCTGTTTTTT
CASRHGQSNTGELFF
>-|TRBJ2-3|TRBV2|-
TGTGCCAGCAGCGTCAGGGGAGAAGCGCAGTATTTT
CASSVRGEAQYF
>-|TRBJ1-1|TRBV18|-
TGTGCCAGCTCACCAGGGGGGGCAGGGAACACTGAAGCTTTCTTT
CASSPGGAGNTEAFF
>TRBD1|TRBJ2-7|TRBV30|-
TGTGCCTGGAGCGGACAGGACTACGAGCAGTACTTC
CAWSGQDYEQYF
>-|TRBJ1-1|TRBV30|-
TGTGCCGCGGCGATAAACACTGAAGCTTTCTTT
CAAAINTEAFF
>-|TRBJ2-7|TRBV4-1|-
TGCGCCAGCAGCCAAGGGCAGGGGTTGAGCGAGCAGTACTTC
CASSQGQGLSEQYF
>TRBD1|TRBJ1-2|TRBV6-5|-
TGTGCCAGCAGTTACTTCCAGGGACAGGGCTTAACCTTC
CASSYFQGQGLTF
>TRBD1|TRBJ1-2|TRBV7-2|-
TGTGCCAGCAGCTGGGGACAGGGCTATGGCTACACCTTC
CASSWGQGYGYTF
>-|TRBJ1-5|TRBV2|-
TGTGCCAGCAGCCTTGAATCGACAGCGAACAATCAGCCCCAGCATTTT
CASSLESTANNQPQHF
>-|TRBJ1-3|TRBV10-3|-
TGTGCCATCAGTGAGTCGACATTTGGAAACACCATATATTTT
CAISESTFGNTIYF
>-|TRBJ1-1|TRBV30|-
TGTGCCTGGAGTGTACTAGGAGCGGCGGACACTGAAGCTTTCTTT
CAWSVLGAADTEAFF
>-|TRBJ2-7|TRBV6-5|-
TGTGCCAGCAGTTATTGGGGGTCGGGAGACGAGCAGTACTTC
CASSYWGSGDEQYF
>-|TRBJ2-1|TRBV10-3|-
TGTGCCATCAGTGAGTCAAAAGGGAGCTCCTACAATGAGCAGTTCTTC
CAISESKGSSYNEQFF
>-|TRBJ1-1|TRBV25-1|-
TGTGCCAGCAGGGCTATAGGTGCCAGGACTGAAGCTTTCTTT
CASRAIGARTEAFF